The clone carrying this T cell receptor beta chain was recorded a few times. This entry is derived from a study of T-cell reconstitution after alpha-beta-depleted transplantation in children. Unique molecular identifiers were incorporated when the TCRbeta library was constructed. TCRdb independently ran MiXCR on the PCR reads; one entry per CDR3 protein. The sample records some 600,000 distinct CDR3 sequences, 13% being singletons. CDR3 size: 15 residues. The germline V gene has CDR1 MNHNS and CDR2 SASEGT. Trimming cost V 7 bases and J 0 bases; bases outside gene matches: 5. The source was PBMCs, mostly from graft donor cells, collected 360 days after TCRalphabeta/CD19-depleted stem cell transplant. The V gene is TRBV6-1, the J gene TRBJ2-3; 9 nucleotides line up with TRBD1. The TCR originated in a male patient aged 10-17 years who had a stem cell transplant for acute myeloid leukemia, so the T cells may come from the graft donor. CDR3 bases: TGTGCCAGCAACGACAGGGGGAAAAGCACAGATACGCAGTATTTT. This sequence encodes CASNDRGKSTDTQYF.